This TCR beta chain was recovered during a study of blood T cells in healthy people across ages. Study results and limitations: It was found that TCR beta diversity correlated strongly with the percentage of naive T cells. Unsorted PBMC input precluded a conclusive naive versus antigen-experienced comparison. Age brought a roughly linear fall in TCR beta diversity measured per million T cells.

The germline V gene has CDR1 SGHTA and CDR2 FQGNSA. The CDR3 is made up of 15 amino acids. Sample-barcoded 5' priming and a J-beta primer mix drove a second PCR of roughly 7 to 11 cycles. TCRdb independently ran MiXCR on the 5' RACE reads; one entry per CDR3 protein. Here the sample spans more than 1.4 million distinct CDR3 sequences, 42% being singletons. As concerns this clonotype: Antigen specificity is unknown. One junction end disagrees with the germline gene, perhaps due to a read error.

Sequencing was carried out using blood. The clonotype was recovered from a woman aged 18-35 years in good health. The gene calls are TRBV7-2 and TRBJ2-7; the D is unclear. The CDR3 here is CVSSLGPLGSYEQYF. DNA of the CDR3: TGTGTCAGCAGCTTAGGTCCCCTAGGCTCCTACGAGCAGTACTTC. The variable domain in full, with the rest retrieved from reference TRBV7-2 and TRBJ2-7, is GAGVSQSPSNKVTEKGKDVELRCDPISGHTALYWYRQSLGQGLEFLIYFQGNSAPDKSGLPSDRFSAERTGGSVSTLTIQRTQQEDSAVYLCVSSLGPLGSYEQYFGPGTRLTVT.